This T cell receptor beta chain was profiled in a study of cytomegalovirus exposure and HLA in healthy donors. The CDR3 is 15 amino acids. With 1 base removed from V and 2 bases from J, the gap between germline ends came to 11 bases. Looked up from germline, CDR1 is SGHRS and CDR2 is YFSETQ. 13 Jbeta primers and 60 Vbeta primers were used for the PCR. TCRdb's copy holds only in-frame clones and misses some; the assay was immunoSEQ multiplex PCR. The table records over 250,000 clones, roughly two thirds of them present only once. Material for sequencing was PBMCs. J is TRBJ2-3 and V is TRBV5-1; D might be TRBD2 (6 bases). The TCR sequence derives from a female donor in good health and CMV-seronegative. CDR3 DNA: TGCGCCAGCAGCTTGTACGGGGACTCCACAGATACGCAGTATTTT. Protein: CASSLYGDSTDTQYF.